This is a list of T cell receptor beta chains from one sample in a study of preoperative IRX-2 immunotherapy in early breast cancer. Only in-frame clones appear in the TCRdb table, and some are missing; sequencing was by immunoSEQ multiplex PCR. The sample holds roughly 4,000 clones; approximately 70% are singletons and the top ten take roughly an eighth. The sequencing used tumor tissue, collected after IRX-2 immunotherapy. These receptor sequences come from a human donor with breast cancer. Both conserved end residues are part of each CDR3. D genes are given only for firm matches. A row's size may be missing; if present it is once, few, many or a size class.

CDR3 DNA: TGTGCCAGCAGCTTAGGAAAAGGACGGGGGATTAACTATGGCTACACCTTC
CDR3 protein: CASSLGKGRGINYGYTF
D gene: -
J gene: TRBJ1-2
V gene: TRBV11-3
clone size: -

CDR3 DNA: TGTGCCAGTAGTAAAAAACCCGGGACAGGGGGCGCGAACACCGGGGAGCTGTTTTTT
CDR3 protein: CASSKKPGTGGANTGELFF
D gene: TRBD1
J gene: TRBJ2-2
V gene: TRBV19
clone size: -

CDR3 DNA: TGTGCCAGCAGTCTTAGCGGGAGTCCGGTTGGCGGGGAGCTGTTTTTT
CDR3 protein: CASSLSGSPVGGELFF
D gene: TRBD2
J gene: TRBJ2-2
V gene: TRBV6-8
clone size: few

CDR3 DNA: TGTGCCACCAGGAGGCCCTCCGATTCCAATGAGCAGTTCTTC
CDR3 protein: CATRRPSDSNEQFF
D gene: -
J gene: TRBJ2-1
V gene: TRBV15
clone size: once

CDR3 DNA: TGTGCCATCAGTGAGTCGAAAGGCGTGGACATTCAGTACTTC
CDR3 protein: CAISESKGVDIQYF
D gene: -
J gene: TRBJ2-4
V gene: TRBV10-3
clone size: -

CDR3 DNA: TGTGCCAGCAGTTACCCCGGCTCCGGGTTAGTTTTCTTT
CDR3 protein: CASSYPGSGLVFF
D gene: -
J gene: TRBJ1-1
V gene: TRBV6-8
clone size: few

CDR3 DNA: TGTGCCAGCAGCTTAGACCCGGGTCCCGAAGCTTTCTTT
CDR3 protein: CASSLDPGPEAFF
D gene: -
J gene: TRBJ1-1
V gene: TRBV7-1
clone size: -

CDR3 DNA: TGTGCCAGCAGGAGCCGACCCGGGACAGGAGACGTCTATGGCTACACCTTC
CDR3 protein: CASRSRPGTGDVYGYTF
D gene: TRBD1
J gene: TRBJ1-2
V gene: TRBV6-8
clone size: -

CDR3 DNA: TGCGCCAGCAGCTCCGCCATGGGGTCCCAAGAGACCCAGTACTTC
CDR3 protein: CASSSAMGSQETQYF
D gene: -
J gene: TRBJ2-5
V gene: TRBV5-1
clone size: -

CDR3 DNA: TGCGCCAGCAGCCAGGACAGGCCAAGCTCTGGGGCCAACGTCCTGACTTTC
CDR3 protein: CASSQDRPSSGANVLTF
D gene: TRBD1
J gene: TRBJ2-6
V gene: TRBV5-1
clone size: -

CDR3 DNA: TGTGCCAGTAGTCGAGCTTTGCTCGCAGGGGCCACGAGCTCCTACAATGAGCAGTTCTTC
CDR3 protein: CASSRALLAGATSSYNEQFF
D gene: -
J gene: TRBJ2-1
V gene: TRBV19
clone size: few

CDR3 DNA: TGTGCCAGTAGTATTCAGGGGACCTACACAGATACGCAGTATTTT
CDR3 protein: CASSIQGTYTDTQYF
D gene: -
J gene: TRBJ2-3
V gene: TRBV19
clone size: -

CDR3 DNA: TGCGCCAGCAGCCGCGGGCCCGGGGGGGGCGGGCATGAGCAGTTCTTC
CDR3 protein: CASSRGPGGGGHEQFF
D gene: TRBD2
J gene: TRBJ2-1
V gene: TRBV5-1
clone size: -

CDR3 DNA: TGTGCCAGCAGCTTGGGACAGGGGATCTACGAGCAGTACTTC
CDR3 protein: CASSLGQGIYEQYF
D gene: TRBD1
J gene: TRBJ2-7
V gene: TRBV11-3
clone size: -

CDR3 DNA: TGTGCCAGTAGTCCGCTGGGTTTGGGCACAGATACGCAGTATTTT
CDR3 protein: CASSPLGLGTDTQYF
D gene: -
J gene: TRBJ2-3
V gene: TRBV19
clone size: once

CDR3 DNA: TGTGCCAGCAGTGCCCCGGGACCGCAGAGCTCCTACAATGAGCAGTTCTTC
CDR3 protein: CASSAPGPQSSYNEQFF
D gene: -
J gene: TRBJ2-1
V gene: TRBV6-8
clone size: once

CDR3 DNA: TGCGCCAGCAGCCAGGACGTGGGAGTAGGATACGAGCAGTACTTC
CDR3 protein: CASSQDVGVGYEQYF
D gene: -
J gene: TRBJ2-7
V gene: TRBV4-1
clone size: -

CDR3 DNA: TGTGCCAGCAGCTCCAGGCCGGGCCTTTCCGGGAAACTGTTTTTT
CDR3 protein: CASSSRPGLSGKLFF
D gene: -
J gene: TRBJ1-4
V gene: TRBV11-3
clone size: -

CDR3 DNA: TGTGCCAGCTCACCCTCTGGGGCCAACGTCCTGACTTTC
CDR3 protein: CASSPSGANVLTF
D gene: -
J gene: TRBJ2-6
V gene: TRBV18
clone size: -

CDR3 DNA: TGTGCCAGCAGTTACTCTTTTATCCGGACAGGGAATGAAAAACTGTTTTTT
CDR3 protein: CASSYSFIRTGNEKLFF
D gene: TRBD1
J gene: TRBJ1-4
V gene: TRBV6-8
clone size: -

CDR3 DNA: TGTGCCAGCAGCCTCGGACCAAACTTACTAAATCAGCCCCAGCATTTT
CDR3 protein: CASSLGPNLLNQPQHF
D gene: -
J gene: TRBJ1-5
V gene: TRBV11-3
clone size: -

CDR3 DNA: TGTGCCAGCAGTGAAGTAGGGGCGTCGATCGGGGAGCTGTTTTTT
CDR3 protein: CASSEVGASIGELFF
D gene: -
J gene: TRBJ2-2
V gene: TRBV6-1
clone size: once

CDR3 DNA: TGTGCCATAGCGGGAGCGGGGTTTAATGAGCAGTTCTTC
CDR3 protein: CAIAGAGFNEQFF
D gene: TRBD2
J gene: TRBJ2-1
V gene: TRBV6-8
clone size: -

CDR3 DNA: TGTGCCAGCAGACCGTTGGGGGGCGTGAACGAGCAGTACTTC
CDR3 protein: CASRPLGGVNEQYF
D gene: -
J gene: TRBJ2-7
V gene: TRBV6-8
clone size: -

CDR3 DNA: TGTGCCTGGAGTCGGGGACCCCAATTTGAGGGCAATCAGCCCCAGCATTTT
CDR3 protein: CAWSRGPQFEGNQPQHF
D gene: -
J gene: TRBJ1-5
V gene: TRBV30
clone size: -

CDR3 DNA: TGTGCCAGCAGTTCAGAAGGACAGGGATCCACCTACGAGCAGTACTTC
CDR3 protein: CASSSEGQGSTYEQYF
D gene: TRBD1
J gene: TRBJ2-7
V gene: TRBV2
clone size: -

CDR3 DNA: TGTGCCATCAGTGAGTCGGTAGACGCCGGGACTAGGTCCCACCCGGGATACAATGAGCAGTTCTTC
CDR3 protein: CAISESVDAGTRSHPGYNEQFF
D gene: TRBD2
J gene: TRBJ2-1
V gene: TRBV10-3
clone size: -

CDR3 DNA: TGCGCCAGCAGCTTGCCCCCCCGGGGTTTAGGCAAAAACATTCAGTACTTC
CDR3 protein: CASSLPPRGLGKNIQYF
D gene: -
J gene: TRBJ2-4
V gene: TRBV5-1
clone size: once

CDR3 DNA: TGTGCCAGCAGGGGGGACTGGGACTATGGCTACACCTTC
CDR3 protein: CASRGDWDYGYTF
D gene: -
J gene: TRBJ1-2
V gene: TRBV6-8
clone size: -

CDR3 DNA: TGTGCCAGTAGTATTGTTGTTCATCCCAATGAGCAGTTCTTC
CDR3 protein: CASSIVVHPNEQFF
D gene: -
J gene: TRBJ2-1
V gene: TRBV19
clone size: -

CDR3 DNA: TGTGCCAGCAGTTACTCATGGGCGAGAGCCTACGAGCAGTACTTC
CDR3 protein: CASSYSWARAYEQYF
D gene: -
J gene: TRBJ2-7
V gene: TRBV6-8
clone size: -

CDR3 DNA: TGTGCCAGCAGCTTGGCGGTCTTCGGGCATGGCTACACCTTC
CDR3 protein: CASSLAVFGHGYTF
D gene: -
J gene: TRBJ1-2
V gene: TRBV11-3
clone size: -

CDR3 DNA: TGTGCCAGCAGGACAGGTGGAACCGAAGCTTTCTTT
CDR3 protein: CASRTGGTEAFF
D gene: -
J gene: TRBJ1-1
V gene: TRBV6-8
clone size: -

CDR3 DNA: TGTGCCAGCAGCTTAGGTCCAGGGCCCTACGAGCAGTACTTC
CDR3 protein: CASSLGPGPYEQYF
D gene: -
J gene: TRBJ2-7
V gene: TRBV11-3
clone size: -

CDR3 DNA: TGTGCCAGCAGCTTAGTTCTGGGACTGGCGGGGAGCTACAATGAGCAGTTCTTC
CDR3 protein: CASSLVLGLAGSYNEQFF
D gene: -
J gene: TRBJ2-1
V gene: TRBV7-6
clone size: -

CDR3 DNA: TGTGCCAGCAGTGAATCAGGGACAGGGAGTGATTCACCCCTCCACTTT
CDR3 protein: CASSESGTGSDSPLHF
D gene: TRBD1
J gene: TRBJ1-6
V gene: TRBV9
clone size: -

CDR3 DNA: TGTGCCAGCTCACTGGGACAGGGTGAGACCTATGGTTACACCTTC
CDR3 protein: CASSLGQGETYGYTF
D gene: TRBD1
J gene: TRBJ1-2
V gene: TRBV18
clone size: -

CDR3 DNA: TGTGCCAGCAGTGAACCGTTGAACACTGAAGCTTTCTTT
CDR3 protein: CASSEPLNTEAFF
D gene: -
J gene: TRBJ1-1
V gene: TRBV25-1
clone size: -

CDR3 DNA: TGTGCCAGCAGTTTTAACGGTTACAATGAGCAGTTCTTC
CDR3 protein: CASSFNGYNEQFF
D gene: -
J gene: TRBJ2-1
V gene: TRBV6-7
clone size: once

CDR3 DNA: TGCGCCAGCAGCGGTACTAGCGGGAGTGTGGGCGAGCAGTACTTC
CDR3 protein: CASSGTSGSVGEQYF
D gene: TRBD2
J gene: TRBJ2-7
V gene: TRBV5-1
clone size: -

CDR3 DNA: TGTGCCAGCAGCTTAGTGGGAGCGACCCGACCATCGTACAATGAGCAGTTCTTC
CDR3 protein: CASSLVGATRPSYNEQFF
D gene: -
J gene: TRBJ2-1
V gene: TRBV7-8
clone size: -

CDR3 DNA: TGTGCCGGAAACTCGGGCAGCGGGAGTATGTATGAGCAGTTCTTC
CDR3 protein: CAGNSGSGSMYEQFF
D gene: TRBD2
J gene: TRBJ2-1
V gene: TRBV6-8
clone size: -